These T cell receptor beta chains were read from a single sample in a study of neurological immune-mediated disorders. TCRdb analysed the 5' RACE reads with MiXCR anew, one entry per CDR3 protein. The sample carries about 36,000 distinct CDR3 sequences, 10% recorded once. The sequencing input was PBMCs. The receptor source for this set is a woman in her 30s with HTLV-1-associated myelopathy (HAM/TSP). Both conserved end residues are part of each CDR3. Rows give clone size only sometimes, using once, few, many, or a class for an expanded clone.

TRBV7-2	TRBJ1-3	many	CASSGRGGGNTIYF
TRBV7-2	TRBJ1-2	NA	CASSPRTFDGYTF
TRBV4-2	TRBJ2-3	many	CASSLKAGDTDTQYF
TRBV7-9	TRBJ1-3	many	CASSGGQSSGNTIYF
TRBV20-1	TRBJ2-7	NA	CSDRSPGHRIYTYEQYF
TRBV4-1	TRBJ1-1	many	CASSQTRRGTPGTEAFF
TRBV20-1	TRBJ2-2	few	CSAWRGARTGELFF
TRBV20-1	TRBJ2-1	many	CSARGQTSYNEQFF
TRBV5-1	TRBJ1-1	medium-sized	CASSWGAGTEAFF
TRBV12-3/TRBV12-4	TRBJ1-1	many	CASSLWQGIPAPAFF
TRBV20-1	TRBJ2-4	many	CSASGGAGKNIQYF
TRBV20-1	TRBJ1-1	NA	CSARDARGIGTEAFF
TRBV7-2	TRBJ1-5	many	CASSSGLDWHQPQHF
TRBV5-4	TRBJ2-3	many	CASSFGGGGSDTQYF
TRBV3-1	TRBJ2-3	few	CASSQFLGLAADTQYF
TRBV24-1	TRBJ2-3	many	CATSDFRTTSTDTQYF
TRBV20-1	TRBJ1-4	many	CSAVSATNEKLFF
TRBV20-1	TRBJ1-1	many	CSAQIPNTEAFF
TRBV9	TRBJ2-7	NA	CASSTRYGEQYF
TRBV2	TRBJ1-5	many	CASSPAGGQNQPQHF
TRBV11-2	TRBJ2-2	many	CASSSAFQGAASGELFF
TRBV5-1	TRBJ1-1	many	CASSFGGLAAEAFF
TRBV5-1	TRBJ2-1	many	CASSLGLANNEQFF
TRBV5-1	TRBJ1-6	many	CASSFGRSDSPLHF
TRBV20-1	TRBJ1-1	many	CSANSGFDAFF
TRBV5-1	TRBJ2-1	many	CASSLGNEQFF
TRBV20-1	TRBJ2-7	many	CSARGGAHHFLLEQYF
TRBV20-1	TRBJ2-1	many	CSARDQVSERSSYNEQFF
TRBV5-1	TRBJ2-3	many	CASSLPDGLRGSTDTQYF
TRBV20-1	TRBJ2-1	many	CSARVGSGHPYNEQFF
TRBV11-2	TRBJ2-2	few	CASSYAGWWPSGELFF
TRBV7-9	TRBJ1-2	many	CASSLGAGYGYTF
TRBV19	TRBJ1-5	many	CASRTGDYSNQPQHF
TRBV20-1	TRBJ1-5	many	CSAGQGAYQPQHF
TRBV20-1	TRBJ1-1	many	CSARDWGQSMNTEAFF
TRBV5-1	TRBJ2-1	many	CASSSSAEGGPYNEQFF